The clone carrying this T cell receptor beta chain was detected only once. Using immunoSEQ multiplex PCR, the repertoire was profiled, and TCRdb retains in-frame clones only, with some absent. The sample has roughly 100,000 clones; over 80% are singletons. The data were taken from a study of T cell responses to AZD1222 COVID-19 vaccine. V shed 5 bases and J 7 bases; nucleotides not matched to a gene: 7. The CDR3 length is 14 residues. Germline V gives CDR1 SGHTA, CDR2 FQGNSA. The chain couples TRBV7-2 to TRBJ1-3, with 8 positions matching TRBD1. The sequenced sample was peripheral blood, obtained on day 0 of AZD1222 vaccination. The TCR originated in an adult in good health. Written as DNA, the CDR3 is TGTGCCAGCAGCCCTGACAGGGGAGGGAACACCATATATTTT. It translates to CASSPDRGGNTIYF.